The rows below give T cell receptor beta chains drawn from one sample of a study of vaccination and CD4 T cells after COVID-19. No cognate antigen is known for these TCRs. A single record per CDR3 protein comes from TCRdb applying MiXCR to the PCR reads. The sample shows about 18,000 distinct CDR3 sequences, 56% of them seen only once. What was sequenced was CD4+ T cells from blood, cultured in vitro. The receptors here all came from a human donor who had recovered from COVID-19. CDR3s include the opening cysteine and the closing phenylalanine or tryptophan. A D gene is named only where the DNA matches it firmly. Expanded clones are given a class, and other clones once, few, many or no size at all.

abundance,v_gene,d_gene,j_gene,CDR3aa,CDR3nt
-,TRBV7-6,-,TRBJ1-3,CASSRDFAGTIYF,TGTGCCAGCAGCCGTGACTTCGCCGGCACCATATATTTT
once,TRBV6-1,TRBD1,TRBJ2-7,CASTDQTGFYEQYF,TGTGCCAGCACCGATCAGACAGGGTTTTACGAGCAGTACTTC
few,TRBV20-1,TRBD1,TRBJ2-7,CSATHTQGASYEQYF,TGCAGTGCCACACATACACAGGGGGCCTCCTACGAGCAGTACTTC
-,TRBV11-2,-,TRBJ2-3,CASSFNRGTGTDTQYF,TGTGCCAGCAGCTTTAATCGGGGGACAGGCACAGATACGCAGTATTTT
-,TRBV2,TRBD1,TRBJ2-5,CASSQTGGGETQYF,TGTGCCAGCAGTCAGACAGGGGGGGGAGAGACCCAGTACTTC
-,TRBV6-1,TRBD1,TRBJ2-6,CASSSGTGRGANVLTF,TGTGCCAGCAGCTCCGGGACAGGGAGGGGGGCCAACGTCCTGACTTTC
-,TRBV7-8,-,TRBJ1-1,CASSPVRNTEAFF,TGTGCCAGCAGCCCCGTTAGGAACACTGAAGCTTTCTTT
few,TRBV11-2,TRBD1,TRBJ1-1,CASSPRQGWAFF,TGTGCCAGCAGCCCCCGACAGGGTTGGGCTTTCTTT
-,TRBV10-1,-,TRBJ2-2,CASSDSAGHPGELFF,TGCGCCAGCAGTGATTCGGCAGGGCATCCCGGGGAGCTGTTTTTT
few,TRBV20-1,-,TRBJ1-5,CSASIGVSNQPQHF,TGCAGTGCTAGCATCGGGGTGAGCAATCAGCCCCAGCATTTT
-,TRBV10-1,TRBD2,TRBJ2-5,CASSRTSGTQETQYF,TGCGCCAGCAGTAGGACTAGCGGAACGCAAGAGACCCAGTACTTC
-,TRBV6-2/TRBV6-3,-,TRBJ2-3,CASSSPGRGTDTQYF,TGTGCCAGCAGTTCCCCGGGGAGAGGGACAGATACGCAGTATTTT
once,TRBV6-1,TRBD1,TRBJ2-3,CASTGQGGTDTQYF,TGTGCCAGCACCGGACAGGGTGGCACAGATACGCAGTATTTT
-,TRBV7-2,-,TRBJ1-6,CASSLGFGENSPLHF,TGTGCCAGCAGCTTAGGTTTCGGGGAAAATTCACCCCTCCACTTT
-,TRBV7-2,TRBD1,TRBJ2-7,CASSSHTSGRSGGYF,TGTGCCAGCAGCTCACACACCTCAGGACGCTCAGGGGGGTACTTC
once,TRBV27,-,TRBJ1-5,CASSLARDWQPQHF,TGTGCCAGCAGTTTAGCGAGGGATTGGCAGCCCCAGCATTTT
-,TRBV7-2,TRBD2,TRBJ2-1,CASSRSGKELFF,TGTGCCAGCAGCCGTAGCGGGAAAGAGTTATTCTTC
few,TRBV6-5,-,TRBJ1-1,CASSYSTVGTEAFF,TGTGCCAGCAGTTACTCGACAGTGGGCACTGAAGCTTTCTTT
-,TRBV6-1,TRBD1,TRBJ2-5,CASSGGQGKTQYF,TGTGCCAGCAGTGGGGGACAGGGGAAGACCCAGTACTTC
-,TRBV30,TRBD2,TRBJ2-1,CALGLAGGNEQFF,TGTGCCCTGGGACTAGCGGGAGGGAATGAGCAGTTCTTC
once,TRBV11-2,-,TRBJ2-2,CATSDVTGELFF,TGTGCCACCTCGGACGTCACCGGGGAGCTGTTTTTT
-,TRBV10-3,TRBD1,TRBJ1-2,CATSRTGGGYTF,TGTGCCACAAGCCGGACAGGGGGTGGCTACACCTTC
-,TRBV30,-,TRBJ2-5,CAWGDGETQYF,TGTGCCTGGGGGGATGGGGAGACCCAGTACTTC
-,TRBV11-3,-,TRBJ1-3,CASSLATFGNTIYF,TGTGCCAGCAGCTTAGCGACATTCGGAAACACCATATATTTT
-,TRBV12-3/TRBV12-4,-,TRBJ1-2,CASSWDPGDGYTF,TGTGCCAGCAGTTGGGACCCAGGGGACGGCTACACCTTC
-,TRBV5-4,-,TRBJ1-1,CASSTRTGGDAEAFF,TGTGCCAGCAGCACCCGGACGGGAGGGGACGCTGAAGCTTTCTTT